This entry is about one T cell receptor beta chain. Method: immunoSEQ multiplex PCR; TCRdb's copy keeps in-frame clones and lacks some. In the table there are 200,000 to 300,000 clones, roughly 86% of which are singletons. CDR1 is LNHDA, CDR2 SQIVND, per germline (reference sequence). V was clipped by 2 bases and J by 2 bases, with 12 bases between them. This CDR3 contains 16 residues. Cohort allocation depended upon clinical history that participants reported. This sample was included in a study of blood T cell repertoires in COVID-19. At the level of the study: In each case, the material was cDNA or gDNA derived from T cells, B-cell-depleted T cells, or PBMCs.

Sequencing input: PBMCs or T cells enriched from blood (not recorded which). This receptor was obtained from a woman between 40 and 55 years old with acute COVID-19. The V call is TRBV19, the J call TRBJ2-2; D might be TRBD2 (5 bases). The CDR3 protein is CASSISPGRNTGELFF. CDR3 bases: TGTGCCAGTAGTATATCCCCGGGAAGAAACACCGGGGAGCTGTTTTTT.